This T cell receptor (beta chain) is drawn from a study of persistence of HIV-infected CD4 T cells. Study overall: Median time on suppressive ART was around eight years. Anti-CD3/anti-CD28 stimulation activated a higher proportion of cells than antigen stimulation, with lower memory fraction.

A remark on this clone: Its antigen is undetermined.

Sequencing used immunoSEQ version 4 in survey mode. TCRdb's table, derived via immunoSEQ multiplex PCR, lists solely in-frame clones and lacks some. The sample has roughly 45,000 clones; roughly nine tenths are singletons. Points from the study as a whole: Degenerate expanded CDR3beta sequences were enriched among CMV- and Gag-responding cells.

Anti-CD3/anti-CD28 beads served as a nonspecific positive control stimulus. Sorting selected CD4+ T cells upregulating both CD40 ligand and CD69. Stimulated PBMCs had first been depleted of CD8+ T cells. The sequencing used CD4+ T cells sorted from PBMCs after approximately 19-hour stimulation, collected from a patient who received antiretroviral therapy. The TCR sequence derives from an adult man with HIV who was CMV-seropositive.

CDR3 nucleotides: TGTGCCAGTAGGGGACAGGGTATTAGTCAGCCCCAGCATTTT. Amino acids: CASRGQGISQPQHF. The chain links TRBV19 to TRBJ1-5; 9 bases align to TRBD1. Trimming removed 6 bases from V and 6 bases from J; junction bases left unmatched: 6. Looked up from germline, CDR1 is LNHDA and CDR2 is SQIVND (reference sequence). The CDR3 loop spans 14 amino acids.